This T cell receptor beta chain was sequenced for a study of blood T cell repertoires in COVID-19. Under the authors' procedure: The assay estimated nucleated cells by amplifying reference gene primers. The repertoire was sequenced with immunoSEQ multiplex PCR; TCRdb's copy has only in-frame clones and lacks some. That table furnishes V, J and clone size, whereas the DNA furnished D and trimming. The table includes about 210,000 clones, approximately 83% detected once. CDR1 and CDR2 from the germline V gene are MDHEN and SYDVKM. The J segment lost 2 bases and the V segment lost 5 bases, leaving 6 bases of the junction unmatched. The CDR3 has 15 amino acids.

Sequenced material: peripheral blood. The sequence came from a middle-aged woman with active or convalescent COVID-19. The chain joins TRBV28 to TRBJ2-3, with 8 bases that match TRBD1. DNA for the CDR3: TGTGCCAGCAGTGGACAGGGAACTATCACAGATACGCAGTATTTT. Its protein is CASSGQGTITDTQYF.